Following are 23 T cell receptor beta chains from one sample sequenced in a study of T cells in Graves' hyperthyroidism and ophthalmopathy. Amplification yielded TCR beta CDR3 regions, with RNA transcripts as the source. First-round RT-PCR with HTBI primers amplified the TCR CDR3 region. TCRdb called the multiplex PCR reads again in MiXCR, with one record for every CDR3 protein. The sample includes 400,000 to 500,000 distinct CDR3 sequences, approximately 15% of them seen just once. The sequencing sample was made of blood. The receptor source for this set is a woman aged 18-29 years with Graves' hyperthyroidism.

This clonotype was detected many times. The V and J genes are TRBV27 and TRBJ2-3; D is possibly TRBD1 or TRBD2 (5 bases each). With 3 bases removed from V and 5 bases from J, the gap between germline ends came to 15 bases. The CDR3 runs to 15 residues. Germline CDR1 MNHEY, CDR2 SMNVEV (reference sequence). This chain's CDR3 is CASSFHGAGGDTQYF. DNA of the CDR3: TGTGCCAGCAGTTTTCACGGGGCGGGTGGAGATACGCAGTATTTT.

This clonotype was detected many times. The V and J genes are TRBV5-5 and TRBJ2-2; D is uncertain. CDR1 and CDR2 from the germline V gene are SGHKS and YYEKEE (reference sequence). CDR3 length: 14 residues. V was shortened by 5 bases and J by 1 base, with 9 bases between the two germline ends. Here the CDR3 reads CASRHSLNTGELFF. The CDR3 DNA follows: TGTGCCAGCAGACACAGCTTGAACACCGGGGAGCTGTTTTTT.

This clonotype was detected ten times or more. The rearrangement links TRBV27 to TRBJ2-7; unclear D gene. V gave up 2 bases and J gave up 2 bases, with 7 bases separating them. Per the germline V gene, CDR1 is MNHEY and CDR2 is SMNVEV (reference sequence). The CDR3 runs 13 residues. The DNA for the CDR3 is TGTGCCAGCAGTTTAGGGGTAACCTACGAGCAGTACGTC. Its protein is CASSLGVTYEQYV.

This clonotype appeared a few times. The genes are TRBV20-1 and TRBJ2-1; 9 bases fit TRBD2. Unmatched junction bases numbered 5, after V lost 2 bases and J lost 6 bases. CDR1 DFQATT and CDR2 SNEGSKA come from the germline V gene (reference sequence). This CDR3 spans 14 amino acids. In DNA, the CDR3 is TGCAGTGCTAGACTTAGCGGGAGCCTCAATGAGCAGTTCTTC. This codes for CSARLSGSLNEQFF.

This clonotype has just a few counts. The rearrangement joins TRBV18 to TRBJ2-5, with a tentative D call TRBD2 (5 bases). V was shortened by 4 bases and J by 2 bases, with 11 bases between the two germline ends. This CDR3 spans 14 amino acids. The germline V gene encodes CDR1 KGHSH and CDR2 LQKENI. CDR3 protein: CASSQAERQETQYF. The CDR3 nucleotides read TGTGCCAGCTCACAAGCGGAAAGGCAAGAGACCCAGTACTTC.

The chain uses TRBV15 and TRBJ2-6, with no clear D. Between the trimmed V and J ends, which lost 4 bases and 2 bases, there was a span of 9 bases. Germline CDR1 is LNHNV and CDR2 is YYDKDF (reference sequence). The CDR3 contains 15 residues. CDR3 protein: CATSTDPAGANVLTF. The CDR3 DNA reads TGTGCCACCAGCACCGACCCCGCTGGGGCCAACGTCCTGACTTTC.

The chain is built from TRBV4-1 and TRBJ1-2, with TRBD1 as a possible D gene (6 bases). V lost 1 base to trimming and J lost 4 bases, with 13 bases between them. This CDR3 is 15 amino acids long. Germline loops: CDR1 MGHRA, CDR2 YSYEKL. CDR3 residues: CASSQVGTRGYGYTF. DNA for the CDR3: TGCGCCAGCAGCCAAGTCGGGACACGGGGCTATGGCTACACCTTC.

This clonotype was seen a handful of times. CDR3 DNA sequence: TGTGCCAGCAGTGGAAGACAGGGGGCAAATTCCCACAATGAGCAGTTCTTC. It codes for CASSGRQGANSHNEQFF. V and J are TRBV6-1 and TRBJ2-1, with TRBD1 matching over 10 bases. The CDR3 contains 17 residues. The germline gives CDR1 MNHNS, CDR2 SASEGT. With 4 bases clipped from V and 5 bases from J, the junction kept 11 bases outside the gene matches.

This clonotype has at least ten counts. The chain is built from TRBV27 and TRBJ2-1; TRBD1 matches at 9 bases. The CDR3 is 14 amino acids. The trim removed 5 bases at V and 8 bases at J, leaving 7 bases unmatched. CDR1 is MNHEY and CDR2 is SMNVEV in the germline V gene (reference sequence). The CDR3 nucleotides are TGTGCCAGCAGTCGGACAGGGGTTCGCGATGAGCAGTTCTTC. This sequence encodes CASSRTGVRDEQFF.

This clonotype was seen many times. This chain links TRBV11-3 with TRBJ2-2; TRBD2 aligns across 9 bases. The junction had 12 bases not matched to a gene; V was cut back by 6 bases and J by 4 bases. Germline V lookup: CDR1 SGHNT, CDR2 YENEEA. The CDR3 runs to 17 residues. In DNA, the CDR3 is TGTGCCAGCAGTAGAAGATTGGCGGGAGGGTTCACCGGGGAGCTGTTTTTT. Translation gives CASSRRLAGGFTGELFF.

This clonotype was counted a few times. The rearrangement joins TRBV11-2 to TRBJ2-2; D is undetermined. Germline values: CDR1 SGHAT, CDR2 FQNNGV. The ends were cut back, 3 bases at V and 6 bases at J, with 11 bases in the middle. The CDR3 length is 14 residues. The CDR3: CASSFGLRAGELFF. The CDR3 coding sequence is TGTGCCAGCAGCTTTGGGCTGAGAGCCGGGGAGCTGTTTTTT.

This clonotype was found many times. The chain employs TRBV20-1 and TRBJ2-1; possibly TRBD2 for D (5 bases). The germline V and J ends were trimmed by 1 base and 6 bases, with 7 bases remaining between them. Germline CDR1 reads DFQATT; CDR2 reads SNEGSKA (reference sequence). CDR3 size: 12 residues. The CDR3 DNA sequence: TGCAGTGCTAGAGGTACTAGCAATGAGCAGTTCTTC. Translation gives CSARGTSNEQFF.

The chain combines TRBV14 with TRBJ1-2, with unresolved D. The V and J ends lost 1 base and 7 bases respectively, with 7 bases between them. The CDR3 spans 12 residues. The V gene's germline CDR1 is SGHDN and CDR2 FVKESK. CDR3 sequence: CASSQVKGGYTF. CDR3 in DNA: TGTGCCAGCAGCCAAGTCAAGGGTGGCTACACCTTC.

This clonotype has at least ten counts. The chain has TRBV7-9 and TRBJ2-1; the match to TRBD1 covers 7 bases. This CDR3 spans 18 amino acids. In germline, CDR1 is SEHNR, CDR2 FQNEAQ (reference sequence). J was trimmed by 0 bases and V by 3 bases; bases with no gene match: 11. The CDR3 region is CASSFFLDRRSSYNEQFF. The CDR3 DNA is TGTGCCAGCAGCTTTTTCTTGGACAGGAGGAGCTCCTACAATGAGCAGTTCTTC.

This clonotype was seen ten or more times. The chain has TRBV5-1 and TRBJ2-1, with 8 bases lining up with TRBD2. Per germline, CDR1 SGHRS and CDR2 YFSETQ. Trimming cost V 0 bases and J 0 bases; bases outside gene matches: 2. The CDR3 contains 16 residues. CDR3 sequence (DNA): TGCGCCAGCAGCTTGGGACTAGCGCCCTCCTACAATGAGCAGTTCTTC. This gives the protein CASSLGLAPSYNEQFF.

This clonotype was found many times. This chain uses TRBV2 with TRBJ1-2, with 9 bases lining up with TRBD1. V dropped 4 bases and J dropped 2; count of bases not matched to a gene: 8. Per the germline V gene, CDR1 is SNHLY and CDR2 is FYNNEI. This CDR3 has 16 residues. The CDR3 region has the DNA TGTGCCAGCAGTGGCAATCGGGACAGGGTGAACTATGGCTACACCTTC. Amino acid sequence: CASSGNRDRVNYGYTF.

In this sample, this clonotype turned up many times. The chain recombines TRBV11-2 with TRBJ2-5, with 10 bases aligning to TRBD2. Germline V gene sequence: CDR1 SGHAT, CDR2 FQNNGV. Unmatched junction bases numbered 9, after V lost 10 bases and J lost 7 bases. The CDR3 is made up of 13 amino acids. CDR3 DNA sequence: TGTGCCAACGGAGGGACTAGCGTCGGGACCCAGTACTTC. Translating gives CANGGTSVGTQYF.

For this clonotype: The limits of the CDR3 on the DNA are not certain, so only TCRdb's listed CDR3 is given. The CDR3 loop reads CAITGLGTGRNYGCTF. The chain links TRBV7-9 to TRBJ1-2; the listed D gene, TRBD1, was not tested against the DNA. Germline V gene data show CDR1 as SEHNR and CDR2 as FQNEAQ (reference sequence). Counting both end residues, the CDR3 totals 16 amino acids.

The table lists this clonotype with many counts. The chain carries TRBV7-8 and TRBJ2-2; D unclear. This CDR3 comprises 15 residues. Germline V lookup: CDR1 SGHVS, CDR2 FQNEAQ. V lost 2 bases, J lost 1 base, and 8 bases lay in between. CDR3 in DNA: TGTGCCAGCAGCTTATTTGGCGGGAACACCGGGGAGCTGTTTTTT. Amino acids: CASSLFGGNTGELFF.

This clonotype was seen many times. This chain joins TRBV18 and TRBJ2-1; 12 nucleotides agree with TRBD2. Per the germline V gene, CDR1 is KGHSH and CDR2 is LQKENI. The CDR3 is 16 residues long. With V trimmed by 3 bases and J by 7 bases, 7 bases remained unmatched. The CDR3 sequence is CASSPLLAGGRNEQFF. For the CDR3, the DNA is TGTGCCAGCTCACCTTTACTAGCGGGAGGTCGAAATGAGCAGTTCTTC.

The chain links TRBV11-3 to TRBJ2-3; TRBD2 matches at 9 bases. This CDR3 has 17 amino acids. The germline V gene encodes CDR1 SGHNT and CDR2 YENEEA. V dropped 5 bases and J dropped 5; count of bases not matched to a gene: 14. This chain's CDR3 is CASSQERGDSGRDTQYF. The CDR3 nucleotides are TGTGCCAGCAGCCAAGAGCGGGGGGATAGCGGGAGAGATACGCAGTATTTT.

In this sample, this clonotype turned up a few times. This CDR3 reads CASSSNRGNSGNTIYF. The CDR3 region has the DNA TGTGCCAGCAGTTCCAACAGGGGTAATTCTGGAAACACCATATATTTT. The chain couples TRBV12-3 or TRBV12-4 to TRBJ1-3, with 7 bases matching TRBD1. This CDR3 spans 16 amino acids. The V gene end was trimmed by 4 bases and the J gene end by 1 base; junction bases not matched to a gene: 7.

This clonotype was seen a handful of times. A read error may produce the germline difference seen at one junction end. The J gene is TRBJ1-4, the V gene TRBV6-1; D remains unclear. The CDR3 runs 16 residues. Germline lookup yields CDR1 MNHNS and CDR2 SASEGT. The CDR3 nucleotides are TGTGCCAGCAGTACGGGGTTAGAACAGCGGAATGAAGAACTGTTTTTT. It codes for CASSTGLEQRNEELFF.